This T cell receptor beta chain was identified in a study of regulatory T cells in long-lasting Graves disease (dated by TCRdb to 2020 to 2022). Turning to the overall study: To count as having persistent Graves' disease, a patient had to have received antithyroid drug treatment for over 5 years with TSH receptor autoantibodies remaining persistently positive. TCR sequencing covered some 13 persistent and roughly 20 newly diagnosed Graves' disease patients, around 33 samples in total. Persistent Graves' disease patients in the clinical cohort had taken antithyroid drugs for about 10.3 years on average. Patients with persistent Graves' disease were compared with patients with newly diagnosed Graves' disease using TCR sequencing and RNA sequencing of peripheral blood. The study was registered as a clinical trial and conducted in China.

Cut back by 8 bases and 8 bases, the V and J ends lie 15 bases apart. The CDR3 covers 12 residues, taking in both the cysteine and the phenylalanine. Only the CDR3 DNA stays, 36 bases, in frame from base 1. Based on the germline V gene (reference sequence), the CDR1 and CDR2 sequences are PRHDT and FYEKMQ. Read against the paper, the sample's time point label means: persistent/refractory GD, antithyroid drugs over 5 years with positive TRAb. RNA was extracted from PBMCs in TRIzol for both TCR sequencing and RNA sequencing. Graves' disease was diagnosed according to American Thyroid Association guidelines. Recruitment of patients was carried out at an endocrinology department in Xi'an, China. Each patient gave 8.5 to 9.5 milliliters of peripheral blood, collected in an EDTA anticoagulant tube. Ficoll Paque Plus density gradient separation was used to isolate PBMCs, and no additional T cell sorting was done. An Agilent 2100 Bioanalyzer and agarose gel were used to assess RNA quality, and a NanoDrop 2000 was used to measure RNA concentration.

This clonotype appeared many times. What this receptor recognizes is not known. It has no much larger one-base neighbor in the sample; base qualities were not kept. Broader findings and caveats from the paper: TRBV28, TRBJ1-2 and TRBJ2-5 were preferentially used in persistent disease, while TRBV20-1 and TRBJ2-1 were favored in newly diagnosed disease. More public clonotypes were shared among persistent patients (under 3,000) than among newly diagnosed patients (roughly 1,000). Compared with newly diagnosed patients, persistent Graves' disease patients had lower TCR Shannon entropy and fewer highly expanded clones, which suggests clonal expansion. Only the TCR beta chain was sequenced and analyzed. Peripheral blood alone was examined, since thyroid tissue, which constituted the primary lesion, could not be accessed. The authors acknowledged the small sample size as a limitation that may reduce accuracy.

Libraries were constructed by multiplex PCR. Sequencing used an Illumina HiSeq 4000. iRepertoire HTBI primers and Arm-PCR amplification of CDR3 regions were used to construct TCR beta libraries. Before sequencing, the PCR products underwent gel purification. Per the authors' processing: Gene usage analysis of CDR3 amino acid clonotypes used the 60 to 80 TRBV and fewer than 15 TRBJ segments found across samples. Filtered high-quality paired reads were merged into contigs using COPE and FqMerger. BLAST was used to align contigs to IMGT TRBV, TRBD and TRBJ reference genes, with CDR3 defined following IMGT. Any clonotype with a frequency above 0.1% was classified as a highly expanded clone. Repertoire diversity was measured by Shannon entropy, and V-J evenness by the Gini coefficient. A clonotype found in more than one individual was treated as public. The raw public data were reprocessed by TCRdb itself: fastp quality trimming at Q25, MiXCR clonotype calling, in-frame beta chains only. Every distinct CDR3 protein forms one entry, paired with its most common genes and DNA. These V and J calls rely on TCRdb rather than the paper's analysis. This sample is represented by 400,000 to 500,000 distinct CDR3 sequences; roughly 23% of them were singletons. In total, the top ten clones hold roughly an eighth of the sample.

The source material was peripheral blood mononuclear cells (PBMCs), sampled when the disease was refractory, from a patient treated with antithyroid drugs. The receptor chain draws on TRBV13 and TRBJ1-2, and possibly TRBD1, on 5 matching bases. The clonotype originates from a female donor with Graves disease. This receptor carries the CDR3 CASAVRAVGYTF. The sequence in DNA is TGTGCCAGCGCGGTCAGGGCGGTAGGCTACACCTTC.